This T cell receptor beta chain was recovered during a study of blood T cell repertoires in COVID-19. TCRdb's copy holds only in-frame clones and misses some; the assay was immunoSEQ multiplex PCR. The profile shows 120,000 to 150,000 clones, approximately 88% of them singletons. Trimming stripped 3 bases from V and 3 bases from J, with 8 bases between. Germline V gene data show CDR1 as SEHNR and CDR2 as FQNEAQ (reference sequence). CDR3 size: 14 residues. This clone was counted between two and nine times. V usage is TRBV7-9 and J usage is TRBJ1-4; possibly TRBD1 for D (6 bases). This receptor was identified in a human donor in a cohort sampled during active COVID-19. Sequenced: peripheral blood. The CDR3 loop is CASSFGQSNEKLFF. The CDR3 DNA sequence: TGTGCCAGCAGCTTTGGACAGTCTAATGAAAAACTGTTTTTT. Drawing the rest from reference TRBV7-9 and TRBJ1-4, the complete variable domain is DTGVSQNPRHKITKRGQNVTFRCDPISEHNRLYWYRQTLGQGPEFLTYFQNEAQLEKSRLLSDRFSAERPKGSFSTLEIQRTEQGDSAMYLCASSFGQSNEKLFFGSGTQLSVL.